This entry describes one T cell receptor beta chain. Its target is not known. The CDR3 spans 16 residues. CDR1 and CDR2 (germline): SGHTS, YDEGEE. V shed 1 base, J shed 7 bases, and the junction held 10 bases outside the gene matches. Clones were sequenced by immunoSEQ multiplex PCR, and TCRdb holds only the in-frame ones, with some missing. Counted here are 20,000 to 25,000 clones, just under 75% occurring once; the ten biggest clones make up 2.6%. Repertoires were sampled repeatedly during chemoradiotherapy. This entry comes from a study of chemoradiotherapy in HPV16-positive cancers. For the study at large: Functional T-cell assays on two HPV16-positive patients' cells defined candidate HPV-specific clones and common TCR motifs.

Findings and caveats of the study: Better recurrence-free survival went with HPV-responsive T-cell expansion in HPV16-positive patients. Only two HPV16-positive patients supplied the functional HPV-specificity definition.

The sample was taken from a patient who underwent chemoradiotherapy. This TCR was recovered from a human donor with HPV-associated anogenital cancer. The chain recombines TRBV5-8 with TRBJ2-1; 8 positions match TRBD2. CDR3 residues: CASSLFFAGGGNEQFF. CDR3 nucleotide sequence: TGTGCCAGCAGCTTGTTTTTTGCGGGGGGCGGAAATGAGCAGTTCTTC.